The 28 T cell receptor beta chains in this list originate from one sample, sequenced in a study of shared clonotypes between healthy human individuals (dated by TCRdb to 2019 to 2021). Library creation used the immunoSEQ multiplex PCR assay. The clones in this table, taken by TCRdb from immuneACCESS, are in-frame only. Not every clone is retained; where verified, under half of the shortfall comes from an unresolved V gene, and the cause of the rest is unknown. In this sample the table shows 2.3 million or so clones, approximately 95% of which occur a single time. The ten largest make up 0.39% of the sample. Sequenced sample: naive CD4+ T cells from PBMCs. In light of the paper, this sample's cell subset or site label describes: CD45RA+ positively selected. The receptor source for this set is a young man in good health. Some clones in this sample may be carry-over from other donors' samples.

This chain uses TRBV25-1 with TRBJ2-7; D might be TRBD1 (5 bases). The V and J ends lost 6 bases and 1 base respectively, with 10 bases between them. CDR1 is MGHDK, CDR2 SYGVNS, per germline. CDR3 length equals 13 residues. The CDR3 coding sequence is TGTGCCAGCAGGGAAAGACAGTCCTACGAGCAGTACTTC. Translated, it gives CASRERQSYEQYF.

This chain's CDR3 is CASSVTSETQYF. CDR3 DNA sequence: TGTGCCAGCAGCGTAACTTCCGAGACCCAGTACTTC. The rearrangement links TRBV28 to TRBJ2-5; D is unresolved. Germline lookup yields CDR1 MDHEN and CDR2 SYDVKM. With 6 bases removed from V and 5 bases from J, the gap between germline ends came to 10 bases. CDR3 length equals 12 residues.

The chain recombines TRBV4-3 with TRBJ2-1; D is ambiguous. V lost 1 base and J 10 bases, leaving 8 bases between the germline ends. CDR3 length equals 12 residues. From germline, CDR1 is LGHNA and CDR2 YSLEER. The CDR3 sequence is CASSQVFGEQFF. CDR3 sequence (DNA): TGCGCCAGCAGCCAAGTTTTTGGGGAGCAGTTCTTC.

This chain links TRBV11-3 with TRBJ2-1; 8 positions match TRBD2. The CDR3 length is 15 residues. The V gene end was trimmed by 2 bases and the J gene end by 2 bases; junction bases not matched to a gene: 2. Germline V gene lookup returns CDR1 SGHNT and CDR2 YENEEA. The CDR3 DNA reads as TGTGCCAGCAGCTTATACGGGGGGGCCTACAATGAGCAGTTCTTC. Amino acid sequence: CASSLYGGAYNEQFF.

The rearrangement uses TRBV4-2 and TRBJ1-1; 12 bases fit TRBD1. The CDR3 contains 16 residues. Looked up from germline, CDR1 is LGHNA and CDR2 is YNFKEQ. V shed 4 bases, J shed 7 bases, and the junction held 10 bases outside the gene matches. The chain's CDR3 is CASSPRGTGGKGEAFF. The CDR3 region has the DNA TGTGCCAGCAGCCCCAGAGGGACAGGGGGCAAAGGTGAAGCTTTCTTT.

A note on this clone: The sample contains more than one DNA sequence encoding this CDR3. V is TRBV7-2 and J is TRBJ2-1; TRBD2 aligns across 12 bases. Germline V lookup: CDR1 SGHTA, CDR2 FQGNSA. The CDR3 runs 16 residues. The V segment lost 1 base and the J segment 2 bases; nucleotides outside the gene matches: 0. CDR3 in amino acids: CASSLGLAGAYNEQFF. CDR3 coding DNA: TGTGCCAGCAGCTTAGGACTAGCGGGAGCCTACAATGAGCAGTTCTTC.

This chain connects TRBV10-3 to TRBJ2-7; D is ambiguous. Germline-derived CDR1 and CDR2 are ENHRY and SYGVKD. V was trimmed by 2 bases and J by 12 bases, leaving 17 bases between them. This CDR3 comprises 13 residues. The CDR3 protein is CAISEDLPSSSYF. The CDR3 DNA reads as TGTGCCATCAGTGAGGATCTCCCATCGTCCTCGTACTTC.

The V and J genes are TRBV5-6 and TRBJ1-4; 7 bases are a match to TRBD1. The V and J ends lost 1 base and 4 bases, in that order; junction bases with no gene match: 7. The CDR3 totals 16 residues. The germline V gene encodes CDR1 SGHDT and CDR2 YYEEEE. Written as DNA, the CDR3 is TGTGCCAGCAGCTTGATTGGAGGGGGCGATAATGAAAAACTGTTTTTT. This encodes CASSLIGGGDNEKLFF.

This chain connects TRBV13 to TRBJ2-7, with 9 bases that match TRBD1. CDR3 length: 15 amino acids. The germline CDR1 and CDR2 sequences are PRHDT and FYEKMQ (reference sequence). Trimming removed 4 bases from V and 0 bases from J; junction bases left unmatched: 4. CDR3 in amino acids: CASSSKTGGSYEQYF. CDR3 bases: TGTGCCAGCAGCTCAAAGACAGGGGGCTCCTACGAGCAGTACTTC. Filled out from reference TRBV13 and TRBJ2-7, the complete variable domain reads AAGVIQSPRHLIKEKRETATLKCYPIPRHDTVYWYQQGPGQDPQFLISFYEKMQSDKGSIPDRFSAQQFSDYHSELNMSSLELGDSALYFCASSSKTGGSYEQYFGPGTRLTVT.

J is TRBJ2-1 and V is TRBV18; perhaps TRBD2 as D (6 bases). V lost 8 bases to trimming and J lost 7 bases, with 12 bases between them. Germline V gene sequence: CDR1 KGHSH, CDR2 LQKENI. There are 12 residues in the CDR3. CDR3 loop: CASRAGTNEQFF. CDR3 nucleotide sequence: TGTGCCAGCCGGGCGGGAACGAATGAGCAGTTCTTC.

This rearrangement joins TRBV28 to TRBJ2-5; TRBD2 matches 9 bases. Unmatched junction bases numbered 7, after V lost 3 bases and J lost 2 bases. The length of the CDR3 is 16 residues. Germline CDR1 reads MDHEN; CDR2 reads SYDVKM. The CDR3 loop is CASSFGVAGVQETQYF. The CDR3 bases are TGTGCCAGCAGTTTTGGAGTAGCGGGAGTTCAAGAGACCCAGTACTTC.

The chain carries TRBV7-9 and TRBJ2-7, with D unclear. V shed 5 bases and J shed 5 bases, with 16 bases lying between them. The germline gives CDR1 SEHNR, CDR2 FQNEAQ (reference sequence). This CDR3 has 14 amino acids. CDR3 in DNA: TGTGCCAGCAGCCCCATTGGGGTTACCCACGAGCAGTACTTC. This gives the protein CASSPIGVTHEQYF.

The chain uses TRBV18 and TRBJ2-5; D perhaps matches TRBD2 (5 bases). Germline V CDR1 and CDR2: KGHSH, LQKENI. Trimming shortened V by 2 bases and J by 5 bases, and 12 bases separated the two germline ends. The CDR3 is 14 residues long. CDR3 DNA: TGTGCCAGCTCACCATATACGGGGATGGAGACCCAGTACTTC. Translating gives CASSPYTGMETQYF. The full variable domain, rest sourced from reference TRBV18 and TRBJ2-5, is NAGVMQNPRHLVRRRGQEARLRCSPMKGHSHVYWYRQLPEEGLKFMVYLQKENIIDESGMPKERFSAEFPKEGPSILRIQQVVRGDSAAYFCASSPYTGMETQYFGPGTRLLVL.

The rearrangement links TRBV14 to TRBJ2-1; the D gene is possibly TRBD2 (7 bases). From germline, CDR1 is SGHDN and CDR2 FVKESK. The CDR3 sequence is 15 residues long. The germline V and J ends were trimmed by 4 bases and 4 bases, with 14 bases remaining between them. CDR3 sequence reads: CASSPGGQRYNEQFF. CDR3 sequence (DNA): TGTGCCAGCAGCCCGGGGGGCCAGAGATACAATGAGCAGTTCTTC.

The chain uses TRBV20-1 and TRBJ2-7; D is unclear. Trimming stripped 3 bases from V and 7 bases from J, with 10 bases between. The CDR3 is made up of 11 amino acids. In germline, CDR1 is DFQATT, CDR2 SNEGSKA (reference sequence). The CDR3 protein is CSASRTEEQYF. The CDR3 bases are TGCAGTGCTAGTCGGACGGAAGAGCAGTACTTC.

This clone was picked up a small number of times. Different DNA sequences within this sample yield the same CDR3. The J gene is TRBJ1-1, the V gene TRBV6-1, with unresolved D. The V end lost 3 bases, the J end lost 0 bases, and 8 bases lay between the germline ends. The CDR3 is 14 residues long. The germline V gene has CDR1 MNHNS and CDR2 SASEGT. The CDR3 protein is CASSELGMNTEAFF. The CDR3 region has the DNA TGTGCCAGCAGTGAGTTGGGGATGAACACTGAAGCTTTCTTT.

This clone showed up just once. This sequence joins TRBV4-2 and TRBJ2-1; 9 bases line up with TRBD1. The CDR3 consists of 15 residues. Germline CDR1 reads LGHNA; CDR2 reads YNFKEQ. V dropped 4 bases and J dropped 5; count of bases not matched to a gene: 6. CDR3 loop: CASSPLGTGNNEQFF. The DNA for the CDR3 is TGTGCCAGCAGCCCCCTCGGGACAGGGAACAATGAGCAGTTCTTC.

The J gene is TRBJ2-7, the V gene TRBV11-3, with D tentatively TRBD2 (6 bases). Trimming pared 3 bases from V and 3 bases from J, leaving 12 bases between. The V gene's germline CDR1 is SGHNT and CDR2 YENEEA. The CDR3 has 14 amino acids. The DNA for the CDR3 is TGTGCCAGCAGCTTGGGCGGGGCAAACTACGAGCAGTACTTC. It specifies CASSLGGANYEQYF.

A remark on this clone: This specimen includes other DNA sequences encoding the same CDR3. The chain is built from TRBV19 and TRBJ2-3, with a tentative D call TRBD1 (6 bases). Trimming pared 3 bases from V and 0 bases from J, leaving 7 bases between. CDR1 is LNHDA and CDR2 is SQIVND in the germline V gene (reference sequence). The CDR3 covers 14 residues. In DNA form, the CDR3 reads TGTGCCAGTAGTATCCAGGGGAGCACAGATACGCAGTATTTT. The encoded protein is CASSIQGSTDTQYF.

This chain uses TRBV5-1 with TRBJ1-2; the D is unclear. CDR3 length: 14 residues. Germline V gene data show CDR1 as SGHRS and CDR2 as YFSETQ. V was clipped by 0 bases and J by 3 bases, with 9 bases between them. The CDR3 DNA sequence: TGCGCCAGCAGCTTGGGCCCGGAGGACTATGGCTACACCTTC. The encoded protein is CASSLGPEDYGYTF.

The genes are TRBV27 and TRBJ1-4; the D is unclear. Germline CDR1 and CDR2: MNHEY and SMNVEV (reference sequence). The length of the CDR3 is 13 residues. Trimming left V 3 bases short and J 4 bases short, with 6 bases between. CDR3 in DNA: TGTGCCAGCAGTTTGGACTATAATGAAAAACTGTTTTTT. Residues: CASSLDYNEKLFF.

This clone was detected once. The chain links TRBV19 to TRBJ2-7; possible D gene TRBD2, 5 bases. CDR1 LNHDA and CDR2 SQIVND come from the germline V gene (reference sequence). Trimming removed 5 bases at V and 1 base at J, with 15 bases between. This CDR3 region has 15 residues. CDR3 DNA: TGTGCCAGTAGTTTCGGACTCACTCTTTCCTACGAGCAGTACTTC. Translated: CASSFGLTLSYEQYF.

The chain combines TRBV7-9 with TRBJ1-1; a weak D match, TRBD1 (5 bases). Germline CDR1 is SEHNR and CDR2 is FQNEAQ (reference sequence). The CDR3 is 15 residues long. The V end lost 3 bases, the J end lost 4 bases, and 15 bases lay between the germline ends. Here the CDR3 DNA reads TGTGCCAGCAGCTTTTTTCAGGGAATGGGCACTGAAGCTTTCTTT. The encoded protein is CASSFFQGMGTEAFF.

This chain connects TRBV7-2 to TRBJ1-2, with D unresolved. The CDR3 is made up of 14 amino acids. The V gene lost 5 bases and the J gene lost 3 bases, with 13 bases spanning the gap. Germline-derived CDR1 and CDR2 are SGHTA and FQGNSA. This CDR3 is CASSQSGWDYGYTF. The DNA for the CDR3 is TGTGCCAGCAGCCAATCCGGTTGGGACTATGGCTACACCTTC.

The rearrangement joins TRBV11-2 to TRBJ1-1; TRBD1 aligns across 7 bases. J was trimmed by 6 bases and V by 5 bases; bases with no gene match: 9. The CDR3 covers 14 residues. CDR1 and CDR2 from the germline V gene are SGHAT and FQNNGV. The CDR3 sequence: CASSPIQGESEAFF. The CDR3, as DNA: TGTGCCAGCAGCCCAATCCAGGGGGAGTCTGAAGCTTTCTTT.

V usage is TRBV7-9 and J usage is TRBJ2-4; either TRBD1 or TRBD2 may supply D (5 bases each). Trimming pared 3 bases from V and 1 base from J, leaving 10 bases between. Germline CDR1 and CDR2: SEHNR and FQNEAQ (reference sequence). CDR3 size: 15 residues. The DNA of the CDR3 is TGTGCCAGCAGCTTGGGGGAAGGGGCCAAAAACATTCAGTACTTC. It specifies CASSLGEGAKNIQYF.

The V gene is TRBV18, the J gene TRBJ1-4; D is possibly TRBD1 (5 bases). Between the trimmed V and J ends, which lost 5 bases and 0 bases, there was a span of 10 bases. The CDR3 extends over 15 amino acids. Germline V lookup: CDR1 KGHSH, CDR2 LQKENI. The CDR3 nucleotides are TGTGCCAGCTCATTTCAGGGACCAACTAATGAAAAACTGTTTTTT. It translates to CASSFQGPTNEKLFF. Supplemented by reference TRBV18 and TRBJ1-4, the full variable domain reads NAGVMQNPRHLVRRRGQEARLRCSPMKGHSHVYWYRQLPEEGLKFMVYLQKENIIDESGMPKERFSAEFPKEGPSILRIQQVVRGDSAAYFCASSFQGPTNEKLFFGSGTQLSVL.

The V gene is TRBV6-5, the J gene TRBJ1-2; D is perhaps TRBD1 (5 bases). Between the trimmed V and J ends, which lost 10 bases and 0 bases, there was a span of 15 bases. The CDR3 covers 14 residues. Per germline, CDR1 MNHEY and CDR2 SVGAGI. CDR3 in DNA: TGTGCCACCCGAGGGAGACAGCCTAACTATGGCTACACCTTC. It translates to CATRGRQPNYGYTF.